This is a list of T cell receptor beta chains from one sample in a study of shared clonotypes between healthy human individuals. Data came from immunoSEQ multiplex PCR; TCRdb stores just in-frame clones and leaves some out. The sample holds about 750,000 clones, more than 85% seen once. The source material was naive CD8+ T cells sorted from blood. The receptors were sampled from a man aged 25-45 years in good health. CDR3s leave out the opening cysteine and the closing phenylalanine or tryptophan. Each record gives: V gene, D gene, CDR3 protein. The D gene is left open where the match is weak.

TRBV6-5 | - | ASSYQGSYEQY
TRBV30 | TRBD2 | AWSLLAEFTDTQY
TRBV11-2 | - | ASSPWAGGNEQF
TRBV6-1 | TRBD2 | ASSEGLAGADTQY
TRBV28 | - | ASSLLSGYNEQF
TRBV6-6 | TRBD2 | ASSLLGASGANEQF
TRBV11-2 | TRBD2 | ASSPFSAGGTYEQY
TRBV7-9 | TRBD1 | ASSQIPGQGSYEQY
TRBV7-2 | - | ASSLNSGGHPLGLF
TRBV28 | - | ASRVDENYRDEDSYGYT
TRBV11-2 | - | ASSLDGTYEQY
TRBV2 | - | ASSDRQVSN
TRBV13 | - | ASSLAGEQF
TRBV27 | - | ASSLSTTFNEQF
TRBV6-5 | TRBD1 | ASSRTGSSYEQY
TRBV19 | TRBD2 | ASSISPTSGYYEQY
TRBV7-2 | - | ASSLGAYPYEQY
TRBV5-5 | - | ASSLVASGQPQH
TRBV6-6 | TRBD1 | ASSQLGTGNQPQH
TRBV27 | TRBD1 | ASSLNSRGQGRGYT
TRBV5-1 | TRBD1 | ASSLVGTGLTDTQY
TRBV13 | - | ASSVVSVETQY
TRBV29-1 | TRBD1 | SVLETGGYNEQF
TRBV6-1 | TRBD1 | ASNVDRAYEQY
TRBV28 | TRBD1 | ASSSGWDRINYEQY
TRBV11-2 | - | ASSDWTENSGNTIY
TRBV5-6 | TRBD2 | ASSPLADSYEQY
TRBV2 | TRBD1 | ASSDWDRKNEQF
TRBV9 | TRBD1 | ASSEITGAGELF
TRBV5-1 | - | ASSFELGTEAF
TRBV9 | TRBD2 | ASSVKLAGGGTDTQY
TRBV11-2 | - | ASSPARDTQY
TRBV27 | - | ASSLWTSTDTQY
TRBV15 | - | ATSGGGSNQPQH
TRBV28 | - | ASSLGLPGLF
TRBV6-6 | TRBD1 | ASSYSVLGRGTGTF
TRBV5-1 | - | ASSLVGNNEQF
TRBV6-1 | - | ATSPDTNYEQY
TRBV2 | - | ASSVSSNYGYT